Listed here is a single TCR beta chain. This clonotype was counted many times. There is no known antigen for this receptor. The input lacks base qualities; no much larger clone sits a single base away. For CDR1 and CDR2, the germline V gene lists SQVTM and ANQGSEA. V was cut back by 3 bases and J by 0 bases, leaving a gap of 8 bases between them. The CDR3 goes from the cysteine to the phenylalanine over 13 residues. Kept here is only the CDR3 DNA, which spans 39 bases and is read in frame from base 1. The library was prepared using PCR. The sequencing machine was a NextSeq 500. Bulk TCR libraries were made following a previously described method, with the TCR primers given in Table S5. The Qiagen AllPrep DNA/RNA kit was used to purify total RNA. Reads from multiple sequencing runs of the same library were pooled before analysis. On the authors' methods: Reads were retained only if their TCR constant sequence matched exactly, and those retained reads were trimmed to 150 nt and grouped according to their 12-nt molecular barcodes. Within each barcode group, reads were sub-clustered at a 15% Levenshtein threshold, and quality-weighted consensus sequences were built per RNA molecule. Non-functional sequences were excluded, and lower-count sequences lying one edit away from another sequence were also excluded. Based on fitting two negative binomial distributions, any barcode sub-cluster with under 20% of the maximum read count was discarded. The raw public reads went through TCRdb reprocessing: fastp at Q25, MiXCR clone calling, in-frame beta chains kept. When rows share a CDR3 protein, they turn into one entry using the most common DNA and genes. The V and J calls and clone size are TCRdb's, not the authors'. The sample includes some 91,000 distinct CDR3 sequences, with about 24% observed a single time. 0.94% of the sample is held by the ten biggest clonotypes.

The data derive from a study of molecular identifiers for immune sequencing clone quantification (dated by TCRdb to 2016 to 2019). For the wider study: In a replicate experiment, RNA from around 18,000 or 91,000 naive CD8 T cells was split into five aliquots, four of which were sequenced. The study was a methods study using CD8 T cells to benchmark molecular-identifier clustering-based TCR repertoire sequencing (MIDCIRS) and TCR RNA copy counting. The investigation overall reported the following: In CMV-specific effector cells, over 99% of molecules were held by clones above 20 RNA copies, whereas under 1% of molecules were held by such clones in naive cells. When barcode sub-clustering was not used, chimeric consensus sequences inflated TCR diversity, with chimeras reaching as high as 47%. A single cell's worth of spiked-in Jurkat TCR RNA was reported detectable even among under 1.1 million naive CD8 T cells. About 3 recovered TCR RNA copies per cell were obtained by modeling, versus about 9.7 by digital PCR, implying a capture efficiency of approximately 27%. The naive libraries included spiked-in Jurkat TCR RNA (more than nine copies' worth), and this Jurkat TCR RNA is not part of the donor repertoire. The sizes of highly expanded clones could end up underestimated when identical TCR molecules share a barcode.

Naive CD8 T cell libraries were made from roughly 20,000 to 1,000,000 sorted cells using 10%, 30% or 50% of purified RNA. Naive CD8 T cells were FACS-sorted as CD8+CD4-CCR7+CD45RA+ on a BD FACSAria II into RLT Plus buffer. To test detection sensitivity, Jurkat RNA equivalent to ten TCR copies was spiked into samples of about 17,000-1,100,000 naive CD8 T cells. CD8 T cells were enriched using RosetteSep CD8+ T Cell Enrichment Cocktail and Ficoll-Paque, and the enriched cells then underwent ACK red cell lysis. The rearrangement combines TRBV29-1 with TRBJ1-1; there is no confident call for the D gene. This clonotype was obtained from a human donor in good health. Some libraries in this study had Jurkat cell RNA spiked in. The sequenced sample consisted of naive CD8+ T cells from blood, with Jurkat cell RNA spiked in. The cell subset or site label on this specimen signifies: FACS-sorted CD8+CD4-CCR7+CD45RA+ naive T cells. The bases read TGCAGCGTTGATATGGGAATGAACACTGAAGCTTTCTTT. Its product reads: CSVDMGMNTEAFF. Where the CDR3 stops, the reference TRBV29-1 and TRBJ1-1 genes take over; the full variable domain is SAVISQKPSRDICQRGTSLTIQCQVDSQVTMMFWYRQQPGQSLTLIATANQGSEATYESGFVIDKFPISRPNLTFSTLTVSNMSPEDSSIYLCSVDMGMNTEAFFGQGTRLTVV.